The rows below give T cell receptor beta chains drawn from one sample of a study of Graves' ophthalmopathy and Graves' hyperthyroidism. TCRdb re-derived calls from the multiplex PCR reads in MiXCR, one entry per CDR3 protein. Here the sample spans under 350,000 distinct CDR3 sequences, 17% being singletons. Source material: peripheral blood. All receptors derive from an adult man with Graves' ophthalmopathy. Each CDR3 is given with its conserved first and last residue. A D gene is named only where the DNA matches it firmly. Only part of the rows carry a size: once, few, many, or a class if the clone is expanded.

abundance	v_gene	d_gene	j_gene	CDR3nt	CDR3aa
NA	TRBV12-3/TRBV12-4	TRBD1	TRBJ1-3	TGTGCCAGCAGTGCGGATACAGGGGGAGGAAACACCATATATTTT	CASSADTGGGNTIYF
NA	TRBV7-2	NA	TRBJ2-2	TGTGCCAGCAGCGTACCTCCGAACACCGGGGAGCTGTTTTTT	CASSVPPNTGELFF
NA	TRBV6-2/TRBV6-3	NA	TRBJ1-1	TGTGCCAGCAGTTCGGGGGGGCGCGAAGCTTTCTTT	CASSSGGREAFF
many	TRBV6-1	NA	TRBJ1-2	TGTGCCAGCAGTGAAGACCAGAGTAACTATGGCTACACCTTC	CASSEDQSNYGYTF
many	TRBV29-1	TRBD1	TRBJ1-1	TGCAGCCTACGGGGGACAGGAGGTATGAACACTGAAGCTTTCTTT	CSLRGTGGMNTEAFF
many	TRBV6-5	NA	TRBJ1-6	TGTGCCAGCAGTTACGAGGGGTCTGATTCACCCCTCCACTTT	CASSYEGSDSPLHF
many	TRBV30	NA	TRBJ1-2	TGTGCCTGGAGTGTTCAAGGGGTGAGGAGCTACACCTTC	CAWSVQGVRSYTF
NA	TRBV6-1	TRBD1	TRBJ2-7	TGTGCCAGCAGCGGGACAGGGCAACTCTACGAGCAGTACTTC	CASSGTGQLYEQYF
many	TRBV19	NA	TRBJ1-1	TGTGCCAGTAGTATAGATAGTACAGGGTCGAAGAACACTGAAGCTTTCTTT	CASSIDSTGSKNTEAFF
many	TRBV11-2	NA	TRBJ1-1	TGTGCCAGCAGCCCCCTTTTAGGGACTGAAGCTTTCTTT	CASSPLLGTEAFF
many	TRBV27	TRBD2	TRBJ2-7	TGTGCCAGCAGTTTATCGTCCGGGACTAGAATGTACGAGCAGTACTTC	CASSLSSGTRMYEQYF
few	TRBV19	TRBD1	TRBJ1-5	TGTGCCAGTAGTCCGACCGGGACAGAAAGCAATCAGCCCCAGCATTTT	CASSPTGTESNQPQHF
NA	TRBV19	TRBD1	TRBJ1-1	TGTGCCAGTAGAGCGACAGGGCTTTTCACTGAAGCTTTCTTT	CASRATGLFTEAFF
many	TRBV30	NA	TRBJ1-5	TGTGCCTGGAGTCCGGGTAGCAGGCCGGGAGATCAGCCCCAGCATTTT	CAWSPGSRPGDQPQHF
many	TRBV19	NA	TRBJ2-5	TGTGCCAGTAGTATAGGAACAGCAAAAGAGACCCAGTACTTC	CASSIGTAKETQYF
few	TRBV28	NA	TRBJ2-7	TGTGCCAGCACCAAGAGGGGGGACAGCTCCTACGAGCAGTACTTC	CASTKRGDSSYEQYF
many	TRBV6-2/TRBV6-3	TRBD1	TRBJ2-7	TGTGCCAGCCATAGGGGGCTAACCTACGAGCAGTACTTC	CASHRGLTYEQYF
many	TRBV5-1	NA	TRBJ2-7	TGCGCCAGCAGCGAGGACTGGGGAGCCTACGAGCAGTACTTC	CASSEDWGAYEQYF